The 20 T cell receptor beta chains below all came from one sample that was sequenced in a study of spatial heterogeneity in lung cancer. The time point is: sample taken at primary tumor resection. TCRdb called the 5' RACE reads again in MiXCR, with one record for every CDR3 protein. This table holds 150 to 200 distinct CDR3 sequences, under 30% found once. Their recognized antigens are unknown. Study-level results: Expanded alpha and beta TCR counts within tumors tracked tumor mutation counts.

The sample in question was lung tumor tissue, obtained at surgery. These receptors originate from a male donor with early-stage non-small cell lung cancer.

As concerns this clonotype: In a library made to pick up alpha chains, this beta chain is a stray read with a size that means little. CDR3: CASSEGERSADTQYF. In DNA form, the CDR3 reads TGTGCCAGCAGTGAAGGTGAAAGGAGCGCAGATACGCAGTATTTT. The chain has TRBV2 and TRBJ2-3; D gene unclear. Trimming removed 1 base from V and 4 bases from J, with 12 bases in between. This CDR3 comprises 15 residues. From germline, CDR1 is SNHLY and CDR2 FYNNEI.

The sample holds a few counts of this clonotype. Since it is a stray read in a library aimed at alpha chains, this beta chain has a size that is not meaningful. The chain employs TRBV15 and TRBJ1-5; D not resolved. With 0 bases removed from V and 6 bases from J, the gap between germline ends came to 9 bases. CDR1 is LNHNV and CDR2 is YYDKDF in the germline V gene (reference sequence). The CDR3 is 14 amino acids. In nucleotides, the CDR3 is TGTGCCACCAGCAGAGACAACTCAGGTCAGCCCCAGCATTTT. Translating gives CATSRDNSGQPQHF.

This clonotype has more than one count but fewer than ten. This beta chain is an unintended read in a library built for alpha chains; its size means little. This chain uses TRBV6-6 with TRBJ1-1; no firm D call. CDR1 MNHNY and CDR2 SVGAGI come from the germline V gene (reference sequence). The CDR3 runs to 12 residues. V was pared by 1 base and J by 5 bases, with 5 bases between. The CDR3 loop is CASSYWRTEAFF. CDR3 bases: TGTGCCAGCAGTTACTGGCGGACTGAAGCTTTCTTT.

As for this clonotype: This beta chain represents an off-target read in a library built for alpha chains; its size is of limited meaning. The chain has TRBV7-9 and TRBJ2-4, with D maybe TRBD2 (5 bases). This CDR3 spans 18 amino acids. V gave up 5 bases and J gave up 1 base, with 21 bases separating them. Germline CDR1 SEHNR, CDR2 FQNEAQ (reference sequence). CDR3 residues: CASSPNFGGLGAKNIQYF. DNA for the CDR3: TGTGCCAGCAGCCCCAATTTCGGAGGATTAGGGGCCAAAAACATTCAGTACTTC.

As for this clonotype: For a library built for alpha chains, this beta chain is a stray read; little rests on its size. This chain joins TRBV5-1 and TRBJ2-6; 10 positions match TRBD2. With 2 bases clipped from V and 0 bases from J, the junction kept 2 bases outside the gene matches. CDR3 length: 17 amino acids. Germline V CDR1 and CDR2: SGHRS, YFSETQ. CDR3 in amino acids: CASSFASGGSGANVLTF. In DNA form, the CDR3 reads TGCGCCAGCAGCTTCGCTAGCGGGGGCTCTGGGGCCAACGTCCTGACTTTC.

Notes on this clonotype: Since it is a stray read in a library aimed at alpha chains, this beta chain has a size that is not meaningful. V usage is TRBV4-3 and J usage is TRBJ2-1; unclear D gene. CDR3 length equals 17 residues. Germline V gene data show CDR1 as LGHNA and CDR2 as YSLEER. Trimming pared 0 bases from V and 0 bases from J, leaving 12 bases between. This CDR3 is CASSQDLRIGSYNEQFF. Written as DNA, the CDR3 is TGCGCCAGCAGCCAAGATCTGAGGATAGGCTCCTACAATGAGCAGTTCTTC.

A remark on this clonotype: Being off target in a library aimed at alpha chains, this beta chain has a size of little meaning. CDR3 region: CASSLKLSGSIGELFF. The CDR3 region has the DNA TGCGCCAGCAGCTTGAAATTGAGCGGGAGCATCGGGGAGCTGTTTTTT. The chain joins TRBV5-1 to TRBJ2-2; 8 bases align to TRBD2. The CDR3 totals 16 residues. With 1 base clipped from V and 7 bases from J, the junction kept 9 bases outside the gene matches. Germline lookup yields CDR1 SGHRS and CDR2 YFSETQ.

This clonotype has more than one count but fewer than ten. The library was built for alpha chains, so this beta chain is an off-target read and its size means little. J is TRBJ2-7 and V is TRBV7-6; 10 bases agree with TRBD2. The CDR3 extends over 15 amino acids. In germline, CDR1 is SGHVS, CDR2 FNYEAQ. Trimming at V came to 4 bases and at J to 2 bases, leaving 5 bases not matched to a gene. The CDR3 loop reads CASSSLAGTAYEQYF. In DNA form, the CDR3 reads TGTGCCAGCAGCTCACTAGCGGGAACTGCCTACGAGCAGTACTTC.

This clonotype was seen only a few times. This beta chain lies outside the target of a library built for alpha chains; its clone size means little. The DNA of the CDR3 is TGTGCCAGCAGTGAAGCGGGACTCCTCTACGAGCAGTACTTC. Its protein product is CASSEAGLLYEQYF. The genes are TRBV6-1 and TRBJ2-7, with a weak D call TRBD2 (6 bases). V was trimmed by 0 bases and J by 3 bases, leaving 9 bases between them. Germline values: CDR1 MNHNS, CDR2 SASEGT. This CDR3 contains 14 residues.

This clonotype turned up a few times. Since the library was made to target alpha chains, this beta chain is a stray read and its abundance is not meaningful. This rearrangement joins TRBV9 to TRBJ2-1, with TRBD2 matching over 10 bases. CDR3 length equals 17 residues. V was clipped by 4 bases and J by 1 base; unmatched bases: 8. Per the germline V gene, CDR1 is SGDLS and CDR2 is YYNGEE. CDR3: CASSTPLAGASYNEQFF. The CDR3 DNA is TGTGCCAGCAGCACCCCGCTAGCGGGAGCGTCCTACAATGAGCAGTTCTTC.

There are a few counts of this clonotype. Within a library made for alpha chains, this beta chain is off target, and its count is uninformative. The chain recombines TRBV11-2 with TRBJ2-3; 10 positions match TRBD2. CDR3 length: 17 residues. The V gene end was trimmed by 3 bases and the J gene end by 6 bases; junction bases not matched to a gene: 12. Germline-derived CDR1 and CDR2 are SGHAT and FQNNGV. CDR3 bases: TGTGCCAGCAGCTTTAGCGGGAGGATCCTGAGTGGCGATACGCAGTATTTT. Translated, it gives CASSFSGRILSGDTQYF.

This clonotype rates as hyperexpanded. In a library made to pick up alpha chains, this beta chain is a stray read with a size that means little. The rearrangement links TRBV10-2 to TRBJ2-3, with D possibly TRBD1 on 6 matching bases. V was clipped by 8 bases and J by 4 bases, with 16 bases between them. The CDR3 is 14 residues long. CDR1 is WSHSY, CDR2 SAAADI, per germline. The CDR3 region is CASGGSSRADTQYF. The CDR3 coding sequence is TGCGCCAGCGGGGGCAGTAGTCGGGCAGATACGCAGTATTTT.

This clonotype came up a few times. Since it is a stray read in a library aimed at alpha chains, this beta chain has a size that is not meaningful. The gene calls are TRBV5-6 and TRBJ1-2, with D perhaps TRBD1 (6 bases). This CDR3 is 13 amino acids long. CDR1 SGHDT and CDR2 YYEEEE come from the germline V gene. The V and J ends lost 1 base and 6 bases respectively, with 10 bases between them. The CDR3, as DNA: TGTGCCAGCAGCTTGCGACAGGCTCATGGCTACACCTTC. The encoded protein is CASSLRQAHGYTF.

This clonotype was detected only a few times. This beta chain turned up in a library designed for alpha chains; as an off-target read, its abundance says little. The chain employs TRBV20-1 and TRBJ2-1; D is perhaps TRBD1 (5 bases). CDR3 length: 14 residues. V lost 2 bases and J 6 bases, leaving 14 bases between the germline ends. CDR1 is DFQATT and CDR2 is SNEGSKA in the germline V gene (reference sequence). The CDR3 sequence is CSARPPAQGNEQFF. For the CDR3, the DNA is TGCAGTGCTAGACCTCCGGCCCAGGGCAATGAGCAGTTCTTC.

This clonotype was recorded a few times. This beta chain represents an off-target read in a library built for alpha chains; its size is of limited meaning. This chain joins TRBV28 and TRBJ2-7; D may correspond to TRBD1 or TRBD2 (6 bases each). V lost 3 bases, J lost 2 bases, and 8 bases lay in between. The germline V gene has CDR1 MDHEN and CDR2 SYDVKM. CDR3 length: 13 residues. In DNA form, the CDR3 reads TGTGCCAGCAGTTTGGAGGGGGCCTACGAGCAGTACTTC. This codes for CASSLEGAYEQYF.

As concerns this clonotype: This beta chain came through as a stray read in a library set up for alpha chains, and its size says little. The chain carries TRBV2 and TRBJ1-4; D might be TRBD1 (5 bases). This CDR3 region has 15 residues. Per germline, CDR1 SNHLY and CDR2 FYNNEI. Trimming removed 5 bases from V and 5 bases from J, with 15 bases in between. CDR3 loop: CASSPGRGQNEKLFF. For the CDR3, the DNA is TGTGCCAGCAGTCCCGGGAGGGGTCAAAATGAAAAACTGTTTTTT.

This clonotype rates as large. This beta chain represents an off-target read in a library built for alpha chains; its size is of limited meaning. CDR3 sequence (DNA): TGCAGCGTTTTACAACAGGACTTTGAGACCCAGTACTTC. Its translation: CSVLQQDFETQYF. The V gene is TRBV29-1, the J gene TRBJ2-5; TRBD1 or TRBD2 may be the D gene (5 bases each). The CDR3 spans 13 residues. CDR1 and CDR2 from the germline V gene are SQVTM and ANQGSEA. The V and J ends lost 5 bases and 5 bases respectively, with 15 bases between them.

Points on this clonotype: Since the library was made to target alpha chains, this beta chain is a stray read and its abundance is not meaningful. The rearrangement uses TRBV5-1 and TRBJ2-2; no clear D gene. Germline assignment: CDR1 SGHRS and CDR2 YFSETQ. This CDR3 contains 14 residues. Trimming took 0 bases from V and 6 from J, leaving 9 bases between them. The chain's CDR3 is CASSLAPGAGELFF. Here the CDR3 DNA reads TGCGCCAGCAGCTTGGCCCCTGGCGCCGGGGAGCTGTTTTTT.

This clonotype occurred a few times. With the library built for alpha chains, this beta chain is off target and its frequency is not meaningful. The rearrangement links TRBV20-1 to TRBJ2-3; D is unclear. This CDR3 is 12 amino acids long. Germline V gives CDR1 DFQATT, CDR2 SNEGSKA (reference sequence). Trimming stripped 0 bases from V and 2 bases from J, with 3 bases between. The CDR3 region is CSARDDTDTQYF. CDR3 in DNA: TGCAGTGCTAGAGATGACACAGATACGCAGTATTTT.

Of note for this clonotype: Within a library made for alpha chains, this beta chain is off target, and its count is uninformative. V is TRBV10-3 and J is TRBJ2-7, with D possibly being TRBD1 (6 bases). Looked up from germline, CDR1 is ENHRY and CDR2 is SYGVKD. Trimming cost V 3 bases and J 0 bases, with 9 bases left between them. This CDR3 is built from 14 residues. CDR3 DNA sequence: TGTGCCATCAGTGACCAGGACAGCTCCTACGAGCAGTACTTC. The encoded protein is CAISDQDSSYEQYF.